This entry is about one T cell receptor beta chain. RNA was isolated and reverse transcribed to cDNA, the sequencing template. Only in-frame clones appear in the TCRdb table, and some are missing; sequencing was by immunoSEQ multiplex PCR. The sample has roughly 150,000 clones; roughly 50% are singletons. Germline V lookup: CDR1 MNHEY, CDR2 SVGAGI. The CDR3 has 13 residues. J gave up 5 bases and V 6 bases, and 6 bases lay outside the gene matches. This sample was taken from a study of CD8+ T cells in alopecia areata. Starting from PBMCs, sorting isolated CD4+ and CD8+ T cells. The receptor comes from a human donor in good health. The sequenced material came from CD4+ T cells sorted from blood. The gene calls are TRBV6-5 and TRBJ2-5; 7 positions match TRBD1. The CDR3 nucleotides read TGTGCCAGCAGCTTAAGGGGGCGTGAGACCCAGTACTTC. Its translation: CASSLRGRETQYF.